Each of the 2 T cell receptor beta chains below was sequenced from the same sample in a study of control samples from healthy donors and cancer patients. Data came from immunoSEQ multiplex PCR; TCRdb stores just in-frame clones and leaves some out. The table has about 120,000 clones, around 92% seen once. The specimen was PBMCs. These receptors all come from a man at least 80 years old with head and neck cancer.

This clone was seen a single time. The chain links TRBV19 to TRBJ2-1, with 7 bases fitting TRBD2. There are 18 residues in the CDR3. The trim removed 2 bases at V and 5 bases at J, leaving 15 bases unmatched. Germline assignment: CDR1 LNHDA and CDR2 SQIVND (reference sequence). The CDR3 loop is CASSIPFGRELLDNEQFF. CDR3 DNA sequence: TGTGCCAGTAGTATACCCTTCGGGCGGGAGCTTCTTGACAATGAGCAGTTCTTC.

The V gene is TRBV5-5, the J gene TRBJ2-1; 13 nucleotides match TRBD2. The V gene end was trimmed by 6 bases and the J gene end by 7 bases; junction bases not matched to a gene: 7. The germline V gene has CDR1 SGHKS and CDR2 YYEKEE (reference sequence). This CDR3 is built from 15 residues. CDR3 amino acids: CASTQLAGGPNEQFF. The CDR3 DNA reads as TGTGCCAGCACCCAACTAGCGGGGGGGCCAAATGAGCAGTTCTTC.